This paragraph covers one TCR beta chain sequence. The sample is drawn from a study of T cell responses to AZD1222 COVID-19 vaccine. J was trimmed by 2 bases and V by 2 bases; bases with no gene match: 6. Germline CDR1 MNHEY, CDR2 SVGAGI. This CDR3 spans 15 amino acids. Only in-frame clones appear in the TCRdb table, and some are missing; sequencing was by immunoSEQ multiplex PCR. The sample lists fewer than 150,000 clones, approximately 85% occurring once. Sequences were derived from peripheral blood, sampled on day 0 of AZD1222 vaccination. This TCR derives from an adult in good health. The chain uses TRBV6-5 and TRBJ2-7; 7 nucleotides agree with TRBD2. Written as DNA, the CDR3 is TGTGCCAGCAGTTACGGGGTCAGCGGGGCCTACGAGCAGTACTTC. It translates to CASSYGVSGAYEQYF.